This TCR beta chain was sequenced for a study of graft-versus-host responses after intestinal transplantation. Study information: Multivisceral, liver-intestinal, or isolated intestinal transplants were received by the recipients. Each recipient received anti-thymocyte globulin induction, then tacrolimus and steroids for 3 to 4 years. Study conclusions and caveats: Ileal or blood samples showed some GvH clones first, and such clones were also found in recipient marrow.

V was pared by 5 bases and J by 6 bases, with 23 bases between. Germline CDR1 reads SGHVS; CDR2 reads FNYEAQ. The CDR3 is 17 residues long. In regard to this clone: The antigen remains undetermined.

The protocol was immunoSEQ multiplex PCR, while the TCRdb copy is restricted to in-frame clones and leaves out a portion. This repertoire shows around 50,000 clones, 80% to 90% found once; its top ten account for around 1.5%. This receptor was identified in a human patient who received an intestinal transplant, so some T cells may come from the graft donor. This specimen consisted of PBMCs, obtained 26 days after transplant. The chain links TRBV7-6 to TRBJ2-1, with D maybe TRBD2 (6 bases). CDR3 nucleotides: TGTGCCAGCAGCCTGGAAGCCGCCGGGAGTTTGGGCAATGAGCAGTTCTTC. Its protein is CASSLEAAGSLGNEQFF.